Listed here are 10 T cell receptor beta chains from one sample, sequenced in a study of Graves' ophthalmopathy and Graves' hyperthyroidism. Investigators amplified TCR beta CDR3 regions from RNA transcripts. An opening RT-PCR round employed HTBI primers and preceded a second-round multiplex PCR. A single record per CDR3 protein comes from TCRdb applying MiXCR to the multiplex PCR reads. Here the sample spans about 640,000 distinct CDR3 sequences, roughly two fifths being singletons. Sequencing was carried out using peripheral blood. Receptors originate from an adult man with Graves' ophthalmopathy.

This sequence joins TRBV20-1 and TRBJ2-6; D is unresolved. Germline loops: CDR1 DFQATT, CDR2 SNEGSKA (reference sequence). V was trimmed by 5 bases and J by 0 bases, leaving 11 bases between them. This CDR3 is built from 15 residues. CDR3 nucleotides: TGCAGTGCTGCCGGGCAGATCTCTGGGGCCAACGTCCTGACTTTC. It encodes CSAAGQISGANVLTF.

The chain carries TRBV4-2 and TRBJ1-3; maybe TRBD1 (6 bases). The CDR3 has 14 residues. In germline, CDR1 is LGHNA, CDR2 YNFKEQ. V was pared by 5 bases and J by 3 bases, with 11 bases between. The CDR3 loop reads CASSKKGGGNTIYF. DNA of the CDR3: TGTGCCAGCAGCAAAAAAGGGGGTGGAAACACCATATATTTT.

This clonotype was counted between two and nine times. V and J are TRBV10-3 and TRBJ2-7; 9 bases line up with TRBD1. The CDR3 has 15 amino acids. Unmatched junction bases numbered 12, after V lost 10 bases and J lost 2 bases. The V gene's germline CDR1 is ENHRY and CDR2 SYGVKD. Written as DNA, the CDR3 is TGTGCCAGCACCCCTTGGACAGGGGTTCCCTACGAGCAGTACTTC. Translation gives CASTPWTGVPYEQYF.

In its sample, this clonotype was seen once. The chain has TRBV12-3 or TRBV12-4 and TRBJ2-7; D may correspond to TRBD1 or TRBD2 (7 bases each). The J call may not be correct, given that the DNA end is closer to TRBJ2-1. CDR3 length: 16 residues. The CDR3 spells CASSSQDRSGNNEQFF. CDR3 sequence (DNA): TGTGCCAGCAGTTCCCAGGACAGGAGCGGGAACAATGAGCAGTTCTTC.

This clonotype was seen a handful of times. The gene calls are TRBV9 and TRBJ1-2, with D perhaps matching TRBD1 (6 bases). The CDR3 loop spans 16 amino acids. V dropped 4 bases and J dropped 6 bases, with 22 bases sitting between them. The V gene's germline CDR1 is SGDLS and CDR2 YYNGEE. CDR3 bases: TGTGCCAGCAGCCAGGCGGGACGCGGGGGCGAGGATGGCTACACCTTC. Its protein product is CASSQAGRGGEDGYTF. The variable domain in full, completed from reference TRBV9 and TRBJ1-2, reads DSGVTQTPKHLITATGQRVTLRCSPRSGDLSVYWYQQSLDQGLQFLIQYYNGEERAKGNILERFSAQQFPDLHSELNLSSLELGDSALYFCASSQAGRGGEDGYTFGSGTRLTVV.

This clonotype was observed at least ten times. The V and J genes are TRBV4-3 and TRBJ2-7; TRBD2 aligns across 7 bases. CDR1 is LGHNA, CDR2 YSLEER, per germline. V lost 5 bases to trimming and J lost 2 bases; unmatched junction nucleotides: 9. CDR3 size: 15 residues. This CDR3 is CASSRSGGSAYEQYF. In DNA, the CDR3 is TGCGCCAGCAGCAGGAGCGGCGGGAGCGCCTACGAGCAGTACTTC.

CDR3 amino acids: CASHYETGGNYGYTF. Written as DNA, the CDR3 is TGTGCCAGCCATTACGAGACAGGGGGTAACTATGGCTACACCTTC. The chain has TRBV7-9 and TRBJ1-2; 9 nucleotides align to TRBD1. CDR1 and CDR2 (germline): SEHNR, FQNEAQ (reference sequence). There are 15 residues in the CDR3. V shed 8 bases, J shed 1 base, and the junction held 8 bases outside the gene matches.

In this sample, this clonotype turned up a few times. This chain joins TRBV12-1 and TRBJ2-7; TRBD1 is the table's D call and was not checked against the DNA. TRBV12-1 has pseudogene status. The CDR3 contains 11 residues. This CDR3 reads CANPTGREQYF. In nucleotides, the CDR3 is TGTGCCAACCCGACAGGGAGGGAGCAGTACTTC.

The chain carries TRBV29-1 and TRBJ1-2, with TRBD1 matching 9 bases. From germline, CDR1 is SQVTM and CDR2 ANQGSEA. V lost 8 bases to trimming and J lost 6 bases; unmatched junction nucleotides: 7. The CDR3 is 12 residues long. This CDR3 is CSRGWTGDGYTF. CDR3 DNA sequence: TGCAGCAGGGGATGGACAGGGGATGGCTACACCTTC.

The chain recombines TRBV12-3 or TRBV12-4 with TRBJ2-1, with 9 positions matching TRBD2. Unmatched junction bases numbered 5, after V lost 5 bases and J lost 0 bases. This CDR3 region has 16 residues. CDR3 bases: TGTGCCAGCAGTCCCCGACTAGCGGTCTCCTACAATGAGCAGTTCTTC. It translates to CASSPRLAVSYNEQFF.